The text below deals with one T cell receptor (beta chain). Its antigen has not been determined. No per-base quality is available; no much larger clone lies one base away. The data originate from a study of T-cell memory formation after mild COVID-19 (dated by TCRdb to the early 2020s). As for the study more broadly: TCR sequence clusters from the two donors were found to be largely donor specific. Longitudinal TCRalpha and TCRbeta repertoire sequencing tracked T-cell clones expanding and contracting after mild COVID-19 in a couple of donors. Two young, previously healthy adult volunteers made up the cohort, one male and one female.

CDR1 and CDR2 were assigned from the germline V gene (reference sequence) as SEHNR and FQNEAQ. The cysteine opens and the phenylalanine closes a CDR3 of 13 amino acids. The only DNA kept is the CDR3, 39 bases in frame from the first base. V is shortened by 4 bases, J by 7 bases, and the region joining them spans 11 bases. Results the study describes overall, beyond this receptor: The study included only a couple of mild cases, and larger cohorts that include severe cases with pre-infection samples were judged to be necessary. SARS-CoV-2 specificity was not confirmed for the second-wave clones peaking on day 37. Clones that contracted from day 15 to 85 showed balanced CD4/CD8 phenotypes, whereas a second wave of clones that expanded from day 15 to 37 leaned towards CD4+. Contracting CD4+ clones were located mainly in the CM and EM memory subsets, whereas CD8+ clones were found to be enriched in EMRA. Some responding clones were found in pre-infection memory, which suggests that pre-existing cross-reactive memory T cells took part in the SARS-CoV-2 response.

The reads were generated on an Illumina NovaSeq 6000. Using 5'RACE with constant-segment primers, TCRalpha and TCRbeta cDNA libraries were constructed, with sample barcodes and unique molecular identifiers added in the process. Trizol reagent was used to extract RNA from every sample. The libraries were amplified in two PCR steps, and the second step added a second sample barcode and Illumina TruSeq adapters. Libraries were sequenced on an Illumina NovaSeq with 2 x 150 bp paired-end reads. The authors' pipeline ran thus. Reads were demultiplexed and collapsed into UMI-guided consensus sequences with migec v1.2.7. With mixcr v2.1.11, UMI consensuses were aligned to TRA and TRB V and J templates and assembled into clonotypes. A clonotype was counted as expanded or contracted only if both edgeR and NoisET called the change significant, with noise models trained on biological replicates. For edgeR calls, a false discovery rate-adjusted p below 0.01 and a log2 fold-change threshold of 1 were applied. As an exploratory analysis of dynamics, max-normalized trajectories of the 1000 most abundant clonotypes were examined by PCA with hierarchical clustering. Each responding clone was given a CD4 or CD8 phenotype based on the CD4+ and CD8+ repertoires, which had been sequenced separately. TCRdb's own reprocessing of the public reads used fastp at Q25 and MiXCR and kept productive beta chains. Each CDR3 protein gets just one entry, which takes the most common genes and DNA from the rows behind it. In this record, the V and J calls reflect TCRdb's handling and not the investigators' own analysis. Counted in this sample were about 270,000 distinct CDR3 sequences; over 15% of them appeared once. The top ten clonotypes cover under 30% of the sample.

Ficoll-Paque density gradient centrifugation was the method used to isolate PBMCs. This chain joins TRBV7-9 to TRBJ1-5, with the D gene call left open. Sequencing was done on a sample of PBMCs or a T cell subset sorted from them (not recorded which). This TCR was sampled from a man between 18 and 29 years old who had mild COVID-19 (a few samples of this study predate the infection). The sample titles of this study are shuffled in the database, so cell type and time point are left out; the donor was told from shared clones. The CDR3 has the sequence CASSSLEGQPQHF. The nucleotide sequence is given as TGTGCCAGCAGCTCCTTGGAAGGACAGCCCCAGCATTTT.